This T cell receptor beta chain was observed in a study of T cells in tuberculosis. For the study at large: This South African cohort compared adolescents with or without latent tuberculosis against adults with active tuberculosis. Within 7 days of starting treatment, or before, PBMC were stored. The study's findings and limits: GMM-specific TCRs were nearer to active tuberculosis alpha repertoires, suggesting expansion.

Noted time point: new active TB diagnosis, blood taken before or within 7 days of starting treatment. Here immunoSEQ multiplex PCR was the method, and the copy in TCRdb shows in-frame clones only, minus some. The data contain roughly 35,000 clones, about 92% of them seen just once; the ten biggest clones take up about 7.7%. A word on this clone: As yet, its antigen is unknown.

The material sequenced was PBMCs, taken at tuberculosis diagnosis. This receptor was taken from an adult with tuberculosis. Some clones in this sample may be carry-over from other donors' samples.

The CDR3: CASSLRIFGSGGYTF. CDR3 DNA sequence: TGTGCCAGCAGTCTCCGAATTTTCGGCTCGGGTGGCTACACCTTC. The chain recombines TRBV6-1 with TRBJ1-2; D is unclear. V was clipped by 5 bases and J by 7 bases, with 20 bases between them. Germline V lookup: CDR1 MNHNS, CDR2 SASEGT. The CDR3 has 15 amino acids.